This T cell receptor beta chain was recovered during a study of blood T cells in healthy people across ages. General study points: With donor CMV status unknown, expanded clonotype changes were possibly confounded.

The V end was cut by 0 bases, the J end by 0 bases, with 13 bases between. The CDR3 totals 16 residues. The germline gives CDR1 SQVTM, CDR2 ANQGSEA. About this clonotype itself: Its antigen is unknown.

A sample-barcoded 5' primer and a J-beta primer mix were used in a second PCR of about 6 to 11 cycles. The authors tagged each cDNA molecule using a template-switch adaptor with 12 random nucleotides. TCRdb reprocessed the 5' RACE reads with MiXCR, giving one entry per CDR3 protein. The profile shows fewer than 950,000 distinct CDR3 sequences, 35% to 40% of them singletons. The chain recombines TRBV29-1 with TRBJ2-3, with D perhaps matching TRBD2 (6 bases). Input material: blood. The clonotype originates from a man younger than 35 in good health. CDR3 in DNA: TGCAGCGTTGAAGATAGATGGACTACTAGCACAGATACGCAGTATTTT. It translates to CSVEDRWTTSTDTQYF.